Sequencing of this T cell receptor (beta chain) was carried out in a study of T-cell memory formation after mild COVID-19. Study at large: TCR clusters largely stayed donor specific.

Study-level findings and limits: Pre-infection memory carried some responding clones, suggesting that cross-reactive memory joined. Clones that contracted clustered mainly in CM and EM if CD4+ and in EMRA if CD8+. The authors left the SARS-CoV-2 specificity of second-wave clones peaking on day 37 unconfirmed.

This clonotype was picked up a small number of times. Its antigen is undetermined. The conserved phenylalanine or tryptophan is not found at the CDR3 terminus, so this likely reflects a read error. The limits of the CDR3 on the DNA are not certain, so only TCRdb's listed CDR3 is given. Via MiXCR, TCRdb re-called the 5' RACE reads, giving one row per CDR3 protein. The sample has 450,000 to 650,000 distinct CDR3 sequences, 15% to 20% seen once. The TCR sequence derives from an adult woman who had mild COVID-19 (a few samples of this study predate the infection). Cell type and time point are not known. Input material: PBMCs or a T cell subset sorted from them (not recorded which).

The CDR3 here is CASSFGPM. The V and J genes are TRBV12-3 or TRBV12-4 and TRBJ2-3; TRBD1, the table's D call, was not compared with the DNA. The CDR3 has 8 amino acids, counting both end residues.